This T cell receptor beta chain came from a study of CD8 T cells in ankylosing spondylitis. Quantitative barcoded 5'-RACE was used to prepare TCR beta libraries. TCRdb recomputed calls from the 5' RACE reads with MiXCR, one row per CDR3 protein. Of some 39,000 distinct CDR3 sequences in the sample, 13% were seen once. The CDR3 totals 15 residues. Trimming took 4 bases from V and 5 from J; bases not matched to a gene: 8. Germline V CDR1 and CDR2: LGHNA, YSLEER. This clonotype showed up many times. Its antigen is still unknown. Study-level points and caveats: Disease-linked clones displayed a CD8+ phenotype and appeared relatively rarely in peripheral blood.

The rearrangement uses TRBV4-3 and TRBJ2-1, with 7 bases matching TRBD2. This TCR was sampled from a male donor with ankylosing spondylitis. Sequencing was done on a sample of synovial fluid, either unsorted or a sorted T cell fraction (not recorded which). CDR3 loop: CASSPGLGENNEQFF. DNA for the CDR3: TGCGCCAGCAGCCCCGGACTAGGGGAAAACAATGAGCAGTTCTTC.